This T cell receptor (beta chain) was captured by sequencing in a study of cytomegalovirus exposure and HLA in healthy donors. Study outcomes and limitations: Later on, an analysis found that several of the most significant clusters appeared to be linked to common viral pathogens, which included parvovirus B19. According to the study, around 180 TCR beta chains were cytomegalovirus-associated. Fewer N-insertions than the roughly 670-donor mean were reportedly shown by an Asian-associated ancestry cluster in a later analysis.

V was clipped by 4 bases and J by 0 bases; unmatched bases: 12. This CDR3 has 18 amino acids. Germline V CDR1 and CDR2: SEHNR, FQNEAQ (reference sequence). PCR involved 60 Vbeta and 13 Jbeta primers. TCRdb keeps only in-frame clones here, not all; method: immunoSEQ multiplex PCR. The sample shows 90,000 to 100,000 clones, about 80% of them seen only once. This clone has only one observation. Antigen specificity is unknown. The donors, nominally healthy at sampling, likely had unrecorded immune exposures. The sample consisted of PBMCs. The sequence was collected from a man in his forties in good health and CMV-seronegative. This chain joins TRBV7-9 and TRBJ1-2; 9 nucleotides line up with TRBD1. The CDR3 bases are TGTGCCAGCAGCTCAAGAGGGCGGACAGGGGCTCCTAACTATGGCTACACCTTC. Protein: CASSSRGRTGAPNYGYTF.